The 30 T cell receptor beta chains below all came from one sample that was sequenced in a study of blood T cell repertoires in COVID-19. Method: immunoSEQ multiplex PCR; TCRdb's copy keeps in-frame clones and lacks some. The table has a few hundred thousand clones, around 84% seen once. The sequencing sample was made of peripheral blood. The receptors were gathered from a man between 50 and 59 years old who had recovered from COVID-19.

The rearrangement joins TRBV4-1 to TRBJ1-2; 7 bases align to TRBD1. Germline assignment: CDR1 MGHRA and CDR2 YSYEKL. This CDR3 is 15 amino acids long. Losses at the gene ends were 0 bases for V and 3 bases for J; bases not matched to a gene: 4. CDR3 in DNA: TGCGCCAGCAGCCAAGAGTCAGGGGGAGACTATGGCTACACCTTC. Translated: CASSQESGGDYGYTF.

There are a few counts of this clone. The chain is built from TRBV14 and TRBJ2-7; D not resolved. Germline CDR1 is SGHDN and CDR2 is FVKESK. The V end lost 0 bases, the J end lost 2 bases, and 5 bases lay between the germline ends. The CDR3 runs to 13 residues. CDR3: CASSQDRTYEQYF. For the CDR3, the DNA is TGTGCCAGCAGCCAAGACAGGACCTACGAGCAGTACTTC.

The chain is built from TRBV19 and TRBJ1-2; TRBD1 matches 7 bases. This CDR3 has 16 amino acids. V gave up 3 bases and J gave up 3 bases; unmatched junction bases: 10. Per the germline V gene, CDR1 is LNHDA and CDR2 is SQIVND (reference sequence). CDR3 amino acids: CASSMPRTGQDYGYTF. The CDR3, as DNA: TGTGCCAGTAGTATGCCCCGGACAGGACAGGACTATGGCTACACCTTC.

The chain uses TRBV4-1 and TRBJ1-5; D may be TRBD1 (6 bases). CDR3 length equals 13 residues. V shed 8 bases and J shed 9 bases, with 17 bases lying between them. The germline V gene encodes CDR1 MGHRA and CDR2 YSYEKL. CDR3 in DNA: TGCGCCAGCGGTCAGGGGCCGGGCGGGCCCCAGCATTTT. Amino acids: CASGQGPGGPQHF.

The chain carries TRBV6-6 and TRBJ2-1; D unclear. The CDR3 loop spans 14 amino acids. V lost 4 bases and J lost 8, with 15 bases in between. Per the germline V gene, CDR1 is MNHNY and CDR2 is SVGAGI (reference sequence). The CDR3 DNA reads as TGTGCCAGCAGTTCCCCTCAGGATATTGATGAGCAGTTCTTC. This encodes CASSSPQDIDEQFF.

The CDR3 here is CASSPADSYNSPLHF. The CDR3 DNA reads TGTGCCAGCTCACCAGCGGACTCCTATAATTCACCCCTCCACTTT. This chain uses TRBV18 with TRBJ1-6; no firm D call. Germline V gene sequence: CDR1 KGHSH, CDR2 LQKENI. The CDR3 spans 15 residues. The V gene lost 2 bases and the J gene lost 0 bases, with 5 bases spanning the gap.

The chain recombines TRBV7-9 with TRBJ2-1; D gene unclear. Germline V gene data show CDR1 as SEHNR and CDR2 as FQNEAQ (reference sequence). V gave up 3 bases and J gave up 6 bases, with 15 bases separating them. This CDR3 is built from 15 residues. The CDR3 region is CASSFVLGVSNEQFF. DNA of the CDR3: TGTGCCAGCAGCTTCGTTCTAGGAGTAAGCAATGAGCAGTTCTTC.

This chain uses TRBV7-9 with TRBJ2-1; D is perhaps TRBD1 (6 bases). In germline, CDR1 is SEHNR, CDR2 FQNEAQ (reference sequence). The ends were cut back, 0 bases at V and 0 bases at J, with 15 bases in the middle. The CDR3 contains 18 residues. CDR3 sequence reads: CASSLASGTTSSYNEQFF. Here the CDR3 DNA reads TGTGCCAGCAGCTTAGCGTCTGGGACAACGAGCTCCTACAATGAGCAGTTCTTC.

The CDR3 here is CASSAGQGANTGELFF. In DNA, the CDR3 is TGTGCCAGCAGTGCGGGACAGGGGGCGAACACCGGGGAGCTGTTTTTT. This chain links TRBV6-1 with TRBJ2-2, with 11 bases aligning to TRBD1. Trimming took 4 bases from V and 0 from J; bases not matched to a gene: 1. Looked up from germline, CDR1 is MNHNS and CDR2 is SASEGT. This CDR3 contains 16 residues.

The gene calls are TRBV9 and TRBJ2-2; weak D call: TRBD1 (5 bases). CDR3 length equals 15 residues. From germline, CDR1 is SGDLS and CDR2 YYNGEE. Trimming took 0 bases from V and 3 from J, leaving 9 bases between them. CDR3 sequence (DNA): TGTGCCAGCAGCGTAGGGGGCCTTCACACCGGGGAGCTGTTTTTT. It translates to CASSVGGLHTGELFF.

This clone has just a few counts. The chain links TRBV2 to TRBJ2-2, with 10 bases aligning to TRBD1. V gave up 0 bases and J gave up 0 bases; unmatched junction bases: 7. Germline V gene sequence: CDR1 SNHLY, CDR2 FYNNEI. CDR3 size: 19 residues. CDR3 in amino acids: CASSEALFGQGANTGELFF. The CDR3 region has the DNA TGTGCCAGCAGTGAAGCGCTTTTTGGACAGGGGGCGAACACCGGGGAGCTGTTTTTT.

This clone was found once. The chain couples TRBV9 to TRBJ2-1; possibly TRBD2 for D (5 bases). Trimming took off 4 bases at V and 2 bases at J, with 13 bases between the two ends. Germline values: CDR1 SGDLS, CDR2 YYNGEE. This CDR3 spans 15 amino acids. CDR3 residues: CASSPAAGAYNEQFF. In DNA form, the CDR3 reads TGTGCCAGCAGCCCCGCGGCCGGGGCCTACAATGAGCAGTTCTTC. The full variable domain, in which reference TRBV9 and TRBJ2-1 provide the parts outside the CDR3, is DSGVTQTPKHLITATGQRVTLRCSPRSGDLSVYWYQQSLDQGLQFLIQYYNGEERAKGNILERFSAQQFPDLHSELNLSSLELGDSALYFCASSPAAGAYNEQFFGPGTRLTVL.

This sequence joins TRBV5-1 and TRBJ2-5; TRBD1 matches 10 bases. The CDR3 loop spans 17 amino acids. After removal of 2 bases from V and 5 bases from J, the junction contained 12 bases not matched to a gene. Germline assignment: CDR1 SGHRS and CDR2 YFSETQ. This CDR3 reads CASSLKPGTGAGETQYF. In DNA, the CDR3 is TGCGCCAGCAGCTTAAAACCCGGGACAGGGGCTGGGGAGACCCAGTACTTC. The whole variable domain, filled in from reference TRBV5-1 and TRBJ2-5, reads KAGVTQTPRYLIKTRGQQVTLSCSPISGHRSVSWYQQTPGQGLQFLFEYFSETQRNKGNFPGRFSGRQFSNSRSEMNVSTLELGDSALYLCASSLKPGTGAGETQYFGPGTRLLVL.

The rearrangement links TRBV28 to TRBJ2-2; tentatively, D is TRBD1 (5 bases). CDR3 size: 15 residues. Germline-derived CDR1 and CDR2 are MDHEN and SYDVKM. Trimming took 1 base from V and 5 from J, leaving 11 bases between them. The CDR3 DNA reads as TGTGCCAGCAGTTTATCATATCAGGGTACCGGGGAGCTGTTTTTT. The encoded protein is CASSLSYQGTGELFF.

The rearrangement links TRBV24-1 to TRBJ1-2; TRBD1 is a possible D gene (5 bases). V was shortened by 9 bases and J by 1 base, with 8 bases between the two germline ends. This CDR3 is built from 12 residues. Per the germline V gene, CDR1 is KGHDR and CDR2 is SFDVKD. CDR3 nucleotides: TGTGCCACCGCTGACAGTAACTATGGCTACACCTTC. Protein sequence: CATADSNYGYTF.

V usage is TRBV7-9 and J usage is TRBJ1-3; D possibly corresponds to TRBD1 (5 bases). V lost 2 bases to trimming and J lost 0 bases, with 14 bases between them. The CDR3 contains 17 residues. Germline CDR1 reads SEHNR; CDR2 reads FQNEAQ (reference sequence). The CDR3 bases are TGTGCCAGCAGCTTATACCAGACAGTCAGCTCTGGAAACACCATATATTTT. The encoded protein is CASSLYQTVSSGNTIYF.

The chain couples TRBV5-1 to TRBJ2-7; 14 nucleotides line up with TRBD2. The CDR3 has 17 residues. Germline-derived CDR1 and CDR2 are SGHRS and YFSETQ. V lost 4 bases to trimming and J lost 3 bases; unmatched junction nucleotides: 9. The CDR3: CASSAGTSGSTHYEQYF. The CDR3 DNA reads as TGCGCCAGCAGCGCCGGGACTAGCGGGAGTACCCACTACGAGCAGTACTTC.

The chain combines TRBV30 with TRBJ2-7, with D tentatively TRBD1 (5 bases). Germline CDR1 and CDR2: GTSNPN and SVGIG (reference sequence). Trimming left V 5 bases short and J 3 bases short, with 8 bases between. The CDR3 totals 11 residues. CDR3 protein: CAWGHFYEQYF. In DNA form, the CDR3 reads TGTGCCTGGGGACATTTCTACGAGCAGTACTTC.

This rearrangement joins TRBV28 to TRBJ2-2, with 9 positions matching TRBD1. The V gene's germline CDR1 is MDHEN and CDR2 SYDVKM. The CDR3 is 15 amino acids. V dropped 8 bases and J dropped 6; count of bases not matched to a gene: 10. The CDR3 loop is CASSDSGTGSGELFF. CDR3 nucleotides: TGTGCCAGCTCCGATTCCGGGACAGGGTCCGGGGAGCTGTTTTTT.

This chain joins TRBV4-1 and TRBJ1-3; D call uncertain. The CDR3 runs to 15 residues. Between the trimmed V and J ends, which lost 0 bases and 0 bases, there was a span of 6 bases. The germline V gene encodes CDR1 MGHRA and CDR2 YSYEKL. The CDR3 here is CASSQEHSSGNTIYF. The DNA for the CDR3 is TGCGCCAGCAGCCAAGAACATTCCTCTGGAAACACCATATATTTT.

The V and J genes are TRBV5-4 and TRBJ2-1; D remains ambiguous. With 4 bases removed from V and 3 bases from J, the gap between germline ends came to 14 bases. Germline V gives CDR1 SGHNT, CDR2 YYREEE (reference sequence). The CDR3 loop spans 15 amino acids. The CDR3 region has the DNA TGTGCCAGCAGCGATATCCAACTGAGCTACAATGAGCAGTTCTTC. This translates into CASSDIQLSYNEQFF.

J is TRBJ2-3 and V is TRBV5-4; D perhaps matches TRBD1 (6 bases). Trimming cost V 7 bases and J 2 bases, with 14 bases left between them. CDR1 SGHNT and CDR2 YYREEE come from the germline V gene (reference sequence). The length of the CDR3 is 14 residues. The CDR3 sequence: CASEGEKDTDTQYF. The CDR3 DNA is TGTGCCAGCGAGGGGGAGAAGGACACAGATACGCAGTATTTT.

The chain employs TRBV2 and TRBJ2-7; weak D call: TRBD1 (6 bases). V lost 6 bases to trimming and J lost 4 bases, with 16 bases between them. The CDR3 has 14 residues. Germline CDR1 is SNHLY and CDR2 is FYNNEI. The CDR3 loop is CASRIQGTGYEQYF. The CDR3 DNA sequence: TGTGCCAGCAGAATACAGGGAACGGGGTACGAGCAGTACTTC.

The chain recombines TRBV24-1 with TRBJ1-2; TRBD1 might be the D (5 bases). Germline V gene data show CDR1 as KGHDR and CDR2 as SFDVKD. Trimming took off 2 bases at V and 8 bases at J, with 17 bases between the two ends. The CDR3 contains 15 residues. The CDR3 here is CATSDYVGGVGGYTF. As DNA, the CDR3 is TGTGCCACCAGTGATTATGTGGGGGGAGTAGGAGGCTACACCTTC.

V is TRBV7-8 and J is TRBJ2-7; TRBD1 is a possible D gene (5 bases). This CDR3 contains 16 residues. Trimming shortened V by 1 base and J by 3 bases, and 16 bases separated the two germline ends. The germline V gene encodes CDR1 SGHVS and CDR2 FQNEAQ. The CDR3 protein is CASSLGAAGPFYEQYF. The CDR3 bases are TGTGCCAGCAGCTTAGGGGCGGCAGGGCCCTTCTACGAGCAGTACTTC.

V usage is TRBV6-6 and J usage is TRBJ1-6, with D uncertain. Trimming stripped 10 bases from V and 1 base from J, with 8 bases between. The germline V gene has CDR1 MNHNY and CDR2 SVGAGI (reference sequence). CDR3 length equals 13 residues. CDR3 region: CATGISYNSPLHF. The CDR3 nucleotides are TGTGCCACCGGGATTTCCTATAATTCACCCCTCCACTTT.

The V and J genes are TRBV7-2 and TRBJ2-1; 8 bases align to TRBD1. Germline CDR1 is SGHTA and CDR2 is FQGNSA. J was trimmed by 2 bases and V by 6 bases; bases with no gene match: 6. The CDR3 length is 15 residues. CDR3: CASRTDRATYNEQFF. CDR3 DNA sequence: TGTGCCAGCAGGACGGACAGGGCAACCTACAATGAGCAGTTCTTC.

This clone was found many times. The rearrangement links TRBV7-9 to TRBJ1-6, with D possibly matching TRBD1 (5 bases). The CDR3 totals 14 residues. CDR1 is SEHNR, CDR2 FQNEAQ, per germline (reference sequence). V lost 2 bases to trimming and J lost 13 bases, with 15 bases between them. CDR3 nucleotide sequence: TGTGCCAGCAGCTTAAGGCAGGGCGATCCCCCCCTCCACTTT. It codes for CASSLRQGDPPLHF. Based on the CDR3 plus reference TRBV7-9 and TRBJ1-6, the full variable domain is DTGVSQNPRHKITKRGQNVTFRCDPISEHNRLYWYRQTLGQGPEFLTYFQNEAQLEKSRLLSDRFSAERPKGSFSTLEIQRTEQGDSAMYLCASSLRQGDPPLHFGNGTRLTVT.

The genes are TRBV4-1 and TRBJ2-7; 10 nucleotides line up with TRBD2. Germline lookup yields CDR1 MGHRA and CDR2 YSYEKL. CDR3 size: 15 residues. Germline trimming cut 6 bases from V and 2 bases from J; bases unmatched to any gene: 7. The CDR3 spells CASSPSGSTPYEQYF. CDR3 in DNA: TGCGCCAGCAGTCCTAGCGGGAGTACCCCCTACGAGCAGTACTTC.

The rearrangement uses TRBV7-9 and TRBJ2-7; weak D call: TRBD1 (6 bases). Germline V gene sequence: CDR1 SEHNR, CDR2 FQNEAQ (reference sequence). CDR3 length equals 17 residues. The V end lost 5 bases, the J end lost 2 bases, and 22 bases lay between the germline ends. The CDR3 spells CASSVSLGRGETYEQYF. CDR3 nucleotide sequence: TGTGCCAGCAGCGTGAGTCTAGGCAGGGGAGAAACCTACGAGCAGTACTTC.